One and the same sample provided the 9 T cell receptor beta chains below, sequenced in a study of CD8 T cells in ankylosing spondylitis. Study findings and constraints: For ankylosing spondylitis blood, a TCR beta motif of 7 to 9 highly homologous variants appeared characteristic.

TCRdb re-called the 5' RACE reads through MiXCR, storing one row per CDR3 protein. This sample has hundreds of thousands of distinct CDR3 sequences; approximately 10% occur once, and the top ten carry around 0.51%. The antigens of these receptors remain unknown. Material: blood, either unsorted or a sorted T cell fraction (not recorded which). Receptors were obtained from a male donor with ankylosing spondylitis.

This clonotype was observed a handful of times. The V and J genes are TRBV7-6 and TRBJ2-7; 8 bases are shared with TRBD2. The CDR3 length is 18 residues. From germline, CDR1 is SGHVS and CDR2 FNYEAQ. The J segment lost 2 bases and the V segment lost 2 bases, leaving 14 bases of the junction unmatched. As DNA, the CDR3 is TGTGCCAGCAGCTTACGTACTAGCGGTCCCTTGGGGGCCTACGAGCAGTACTTC. Translation gives CASSLRTSGPLGAYEQYF.

Many counts were recorded for this clonotype. The DNA for the CDR3 is TGTGCCAGCAGCTTAGAGGGGGGCACACACACTAATCAGCCCCAGCATTTT. It encodes CASSLEGGTHTNQPQHF. The gene calls are TRBV11-2 and TRBJ1-5; weak D call: TRBD1 (6 bases). Germline CDR1 is SGHAT and CDR2 is FQNNGV. Trimming took 0 bases from V and 4 from J, leaving 16 bases between them. The CDR3 consists of 17 residues.

This clonotype was observed a handful of times. The chain combines TRBV20-1 with TRBJ2-7; the D is unclear. Germline values: CDR1 DFQATT, CDR2 SNEGSKA (reference sequence). Trimming removed 5 bases from V and 3 bases from J, with 2 bases in between. The CDR3 totals 9 residues. The CDR3 DNA sequence: TGCAGTGCTGACTACGAGCAGTACTTC. This codes for CSADYEQYF.

The CDR3: CASSFPQGAGTDTQYF. The CDR3 DNA is TGTGCCAGCAGTTTCCCTCAGGGGGCCGGCACAGATACGCAGTATTTT. The chain recombines TRBV28 with TRBJ2-3; 8 bases agree with TRBD1. The germline V gene encodes CDR1 MDHEN and CDR2 SYDVKM. With 3 bases clipped from V and 1 base from J, the junction kept 6 bases outside the gene matches. The CDR3 has 16 residues.

This clonotype was detected once. The chain joins TRBV19 to TRBJ2-5; the D gene could be TRBD1 or TRBD2 (5 bases each). The CDR3 length is 14 residues. Germline V CDR1 and CDR2: LNHDA, SQIVND (reference sequence). V gave up 3 bases and J gave up 4 bases, with 12 bases separating them. Here the CDR3 reads CASSIQGDTETQYF. The DNA for the CDR3 is TGTGCCAGTAGTATCCAGGGAGACACAGAGACCCAGTACTTC.

The J gene is TRBJ2-7, the V gene TRBV24-1; D not resolved. Germline V gene sequence: CDR1 KGHDR, CDR2 SFDVKD. The CDR3 loop spans 12 amino acids. The germline V and J ends were trimmed by 3 bases and 9 bases, with 11 bases remaining between them. The CDR3 region has the DNA TGTGCCACCAGTGATCCCGTTTCGATGCAGTACTTC. Translated: CATSDPVSMQYF.

The chain couples TRBV4-1 to TRBJ1-6; 7 nucleotides agree with TRBD1. In germline, CDR1 is MGHRA, CDR2 YSYEKL. Trimming removed 0 bases from V and 5 bases from J; junction bases left unmatched: 7. This CDR3 spans 17 amino acids. The CDR3 loop reads CASSQEVRDSDNSPLHF. The CDR3 DNA reads as TGCGCCAGCAGCCAAGAAGTCCGGGACAGCGATAATTCACCCCTCCACTTT.

The chain has TRBV20-1 and TRBJ1-1; the D is unclear. Germline CDR1 reads DFQATT; CDR2 reads SNEGSKA (reference sequence). Trimming removed 6 bases at V and 11 bases at J, with 13 bases between. CDR3 length equals 10 residues. Here the CDR3 DNA reads TGCAGTGCGCCCCGGGCCCAGGCTTTCTTT. It specifies CSAPRAQAFF.

In this sample, this clonotype turned up many times. This chain joins TRBV5-1 and TRBJ2-3; 7 bases fit TRBD2. Germline V CDR1 and CDR2: SGHRS, YFSETQ. The J segment lost 9 bases and the V segment lost 0 bases, leaving 13 bases of the junction unmatched. The CDR3 has 16 amino acids. DNA for the CDR3: TGCGCCAGCAGCTTGGAGGGACTACCGACTCTGGGGACGCAGTATTTT. Its protein is CASSLEGLPTLGTQYF.